This is a list of T cell receptor beta chains from one sample in a study of CD8 T cells in ankylosing spondylitis. Via MiXCR, TCRdb re-called the 5' RACE reads, giving one row per CDR3 protein. The sample includes roughly 280,000 distinct CDR3 sequences, 20% seen only once; the top ten take about 8.2%. Sequenced: blood, either unsorted or a sorted T cell fraction (not recorded which). The receptors here all came from a male donor with ankylosing spondylitis or in good health (not recorded which). The CDR3 runs from the conserved cysteine through the conserved F or W. A D gene is named only where the DNA matches it firmly. Some rows have no size entry. The others give once, few or many, or a class for an expanded clone.

>TRBJ2-3|few|TRBD1|TRBV29-1
CSVAQGSKTDTQYF
TGCAGCGTCGCACAGGGGAGTAAGACAGATACGCAGTATTTT
>TRBJ1-5|few|.|TRBV15
CATSRSRTGYQPQHF
TGTGCCACCAGCAGGTCACGGACGGGTTATCAGCCCCAGCATTTT
>TRBJ1-1|few|.|TRBV5-1
CASSLDGRGMNTEAFF
TGCGCCAGCAGCTTGGACGGCAGGGGTATGAACACTGAAGCTTTCTTT
>TRBJ1-5|many|.|TRBV6-1
CASSEGVGQPQHF
TGTGCCAGCAGTGAAGGGGTTGGCCAGCCCCAGCATTTT
>TRBJ2-5|few|.|TRBV3-1
CASSLRGKETQYF
TGTGCCAGCAGCCTTCGGGGGAAAGAGACCCAGTACTTC
>TRBJ2-3|medium-sized|TRBD1|TRBV20-1
CSASGGQGLTDTQYF
TGCAGTGCTAGTGGCGGACAGGGACTCACAGATACGCAGTATTTT
>TRBJ1-1|.|.|TRBV9
CASSVDPVYGMNTEAFF
TGTGCCAGCAGCGTAGACCCCGTCTACGGAATGAACACTGAAGCTTTCTTT
>TRBJ2-1|.|TRBD2|TRBV9
CASSVDGTRHNEQFF
TGTGCCAGCAGCGTAGACGGGACTAGACACAATGAGCAGTTCTTC
>TRBJ1-2|many|.|TRBV30
CAWSEGLGRGYGYTF
TGTGCCTGGAGTGAGGGACTCGGCCGGGGCTATGGCTACACCTTC
>TRBJ2-5|many|.|TRBV20-1
CSASGLYQETQYF
TGCAGTGCTAGTGGGCTGTATCAAGAGACCCAGTACTTC
>TRBJ1-6|few|.|TRBV25-1
CASSEYWESPLHF
TGTGCCAGCAGTGAATATTGGGAATCACCCCTCCACTTT
>TRBJ1-1|.|.|TRBV6-5
CASSYSEAGTEAFF
TGTGCCAGCAGTTACTCAGAGGCCGGGACTGAAGCTTTCTTT
>TRBJ2-2|many|.|TRBV5-1
CASSTGLTGELFF
TGCGCCAGCAGCACAGGGCTCACCGGGGAGCTGTTTTTT
>TRBJ2-3|.|.|TRBV29-1
CSAYPRVTDTQYF
TGCAGCGCCTACCCAAGGGTTACAGATACGCAGTATTTT
>TRBJ1-4|.|.|TRBV12-3/TRBV12-4
CASSFSWGPGEKLFF
TGTGCCAGCAGTTTTTCCTGGGGCCCGGGTGAAAAACTGTTTTTT
>TRBJ1-5|many|.|TRBV27
CASSIDSGNQPQHF
TGTGCCAGCAGTATCGACAGCGGCAATCAGCCCCAGCATTTT
>TRBJ2-2|many|.|TRBV25-1
CASSDRGTGELFF
TGTGCCAGCAGTGACAGGGGAACCGGGGAGCTGTTTTTT
>TRBJ1-1|few|.|TRBV12-3/TRBV12-4
CASSFPGMNTEAFF
TGTGCCAGCAGTTTTCCGGGGATGAACACTGAAGCTTTCTTT
>TRBJ2-1|many|.|TRBV9
CASSVEGSRSSNEQFF
TGTGCCAGCAGCGTAGAGGGAAGCAGATCGTCTAATGAGCAGTTCTTC
>TRBJ2-1|.|TRBD2|TRBV4-1
CASSHFGTSRFYNEQFF
TGCGCCAGCAGCCACTTTGGGACTAGCAGATTCTACAATGAGCAGTTCTTC
>TRBJ2-2|many|.|TRBV29-1
CSADRSATGELFF
TGCAGCGCCGACAGGTCGGCCACCGGGGAGCTGTTTTTT
>TRBJ2-1|few|TRBD2|TRBV11-2
CASNRGVAEQFF
TGTGCCTCCAACCGGGGGGTGGCTGAGCAGTTCTTC
>TRBJ1-4|.|.|TRBV20-1
CSARDGATNEKLFF
TGCAGTGCTAGAGACGGGGCAACTAATGAAAAACTGTTTTTT
>TRBJ2-4|.|TRBD1|TRBV20-1
CSARDGTGGSAKNIQYF
TGCAGTGCTAGAGATGGGACAGGGGGCAGTGCCAAAAACATTCAGTACTTC
>TRBJ2-5|many|TRBD2|TRBV29-1
CSVGGLAGQETQYF
TGCAGCGTTGGAGGACTAGCGGGCCAAGAGACCCAGTACTTC
>TRBJ2-2|.|TRBD1|TRBV5-1
CASSWQGDTGELFF
TGCGCCAGCAGCTGGCAGGGGGACACCGGGGAGCTGTTTTTT